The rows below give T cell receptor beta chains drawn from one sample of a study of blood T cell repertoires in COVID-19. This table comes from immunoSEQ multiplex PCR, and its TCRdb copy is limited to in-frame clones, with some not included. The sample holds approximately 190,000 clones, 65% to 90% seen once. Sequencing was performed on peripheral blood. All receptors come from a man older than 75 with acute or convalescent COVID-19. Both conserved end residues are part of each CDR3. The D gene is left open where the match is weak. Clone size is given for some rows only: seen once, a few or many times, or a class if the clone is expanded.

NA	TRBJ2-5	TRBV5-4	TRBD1	TGTGCCAGCAGCTTGGGGGGACAGAAACAAGAGACCCAGTACTTC	CASSLGGQKQETQYF
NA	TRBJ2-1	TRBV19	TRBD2	TGTGCCAGTAGCCGAGGACTAGCAGTATACAATGAGCAGTTCTTC	CASSRGLAVYNEQFF
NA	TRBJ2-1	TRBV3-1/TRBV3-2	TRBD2	TGTGCCAGCGGGCCTAGCGGGAGCCGTTCCTACAATGAGCAGTTCTTC	CASGPSGSRSYNEQFF
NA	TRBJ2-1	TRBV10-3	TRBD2	TGTGCCATCAGTGAACCAGCGGGACCCTACAATGAGCAGTTCTTC	CAISEPAGPYNEQFF
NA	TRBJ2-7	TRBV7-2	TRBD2	TGTGCCAGCAGCGGGGCTAGCGGGGTCTACGAGCAGTACTTC	CASSGASGVYEQYF
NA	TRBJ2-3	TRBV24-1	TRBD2	TGTGCCACCAGTGATTGGGGGGGACCAGATACGCAGTATTTT	CATSDWGGPDTQYF
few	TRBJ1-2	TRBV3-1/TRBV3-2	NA	TGTGCCAGCAGCCAAGAAGGCCGGACACATGGCTACACCTTC	CASSQEGRTHGYTF
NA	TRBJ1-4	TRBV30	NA	TGTGCCTGGAGTAGTGGGGCAGGCCCCTTTGGACTGTTTTTT	CAWSSGAGPFGLFF
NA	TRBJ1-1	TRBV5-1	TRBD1	TGCGCCAGCAGCTTTGGGGCAGGGGGAAAAACTGAAGCTTTCTTT	CASSFGAGGKTEAFF
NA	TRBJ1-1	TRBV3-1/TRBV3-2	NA	TGTGCCAGCAGTCGCCTCCAGGTTGGAAACACTGAAGCTTTCTTT	CASSRLQVGNTEAFF
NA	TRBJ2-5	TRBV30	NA	TGTGCCTGGAGTGTAGGCCCAGGGGAAGGGACCCAGTACTTC	CAWSVGPGEGTQYF
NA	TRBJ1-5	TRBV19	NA	TGTGCCAGTAGTGCTACAGGGTTCCAGCCCCAGCATTTT	CASSATGFQPQHF